The 5 T cell receptor beta chains listed next were all sequenced from one sample in a study of T cells after yellow fever vaccination. TCRdb processed the 5' RACE reads anew with MiXCR; each CDR3 protein has one entry. This sample has around 320,000 distinct CDR3 sequences, with roughly 8.7% found just once. The material was CD4+ T cells sorted from PBMCs, obtained 5 days after the yellow fever booster vaccination. These receptors were obtained from a man younger than 35 who received the YFV17D yellow fever vaccine.

This clonotype was seen more than once but under ten times. The genes are TRBV12-3 or TRBV12-4 and TRBJ2-2; 9 nucleotides align to TRBD1. CDR3 size: 15 residues. Germline trimming cut 8 bases from V and 2 bases from J; bases unmatched to any gene: 6. This CDR3 reads CASGETGGNTGELFF. CDR3 sequence (DNA): TGTGCCAGCGGTGAGACAGGGGGAAACACCGGGGAGCTGTTTTTT.

The chain is built from TRBV7-2 and TRBJ2-5, with TRBD2 matching 9 bases. Germline V CDR1 and CDR2: SGHTA, FQGNSA. The trim removed 2 bases at V and 0 bases at J, leaving 7 bases unmatched. There are 17 residues in the CDR3. CDR3 in amino acids: CASSLRGLAGNQETQYF. CDR3 bases: TGTGCCAGCAGCTTACGTGGGCTAGCGGGAAACCAAGAGACCCAGTACTTC. The whole variable domain, filled in from reference TRBV7-2 and TRBJ2-5, reads GAGVSQSPSNKVTEKGKDVELRCDPISGHTALYWYRQSLGQGLEFLIYFQGNSAPDKSGLPSDRFSAERTGGSVSTLTIQRTQQEDSAVYLCASSLRGLAGNQETQYFGPGTRLLVL.

This clonotype was picked up a small number of times. V gene TRBV4-3 combines with J gene TRBJ2-3, with 7 bases aligning to TRBD1. The germline gives CDR1 LGHNA, CDR2 YSLEER. This CDR3 region has 15 residues. Trimming removed 0 bases from V and 5 bases from J; junction bases left unmatched: 5. The CDR3 DNA reads as TGCGCCAGCAGCCAAGAACAGGGGTTTGGAGATACGCAGTATTTT. It yields the protein CASSQEQGFGDTQYF.

The J gene is TRBJ1-4, the V gene TRBV12-3 or TRBV12-4; no reliable D call. With 6 bases removed from V and 11 bases from J, the gap between germline ends came to 19 bases. The CDR3 loop spans 14 amino acids. CDR3 sequence (DNA): TGTGCCAGCAGCGGGGAAAGTGTAGTTGGGAAACTGTTTTTT. It specifies CASSGESVVGKLFF.

The rearrangement links TRBV5-1 to TRBJ2-4; a possible D gene is TRBD1 (6 bases). The CDR3 is 15 amino acids. Trimming took 4 bases from V and 0 from J, leaving 11 bases between them. CDR1 is SGHRS and CDR2 is YFSETQ in the germline V gene. CDR3: CASSEGQLAKNIQYF. The DNA for the CDR3 is TGCGCCAGCAGCGAGGGACAACTAGCCAAAAACATTCAGTACTTC.